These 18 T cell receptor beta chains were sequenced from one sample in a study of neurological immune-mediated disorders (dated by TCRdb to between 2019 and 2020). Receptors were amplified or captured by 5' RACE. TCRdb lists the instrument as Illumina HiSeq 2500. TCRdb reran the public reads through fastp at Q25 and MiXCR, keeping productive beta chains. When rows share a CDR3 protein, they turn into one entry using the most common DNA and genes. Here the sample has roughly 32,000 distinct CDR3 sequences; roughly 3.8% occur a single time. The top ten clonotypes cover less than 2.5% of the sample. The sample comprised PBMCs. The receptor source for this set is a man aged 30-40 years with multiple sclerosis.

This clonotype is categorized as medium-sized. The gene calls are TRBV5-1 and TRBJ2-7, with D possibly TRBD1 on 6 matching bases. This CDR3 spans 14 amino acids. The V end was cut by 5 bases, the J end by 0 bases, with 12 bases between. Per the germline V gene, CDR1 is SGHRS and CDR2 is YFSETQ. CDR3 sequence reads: CASSRQGSSYEQYF. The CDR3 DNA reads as TGCGCCAGCAGTAGGCAGGGGAGCTCCTACGAGCAGTACTTC.

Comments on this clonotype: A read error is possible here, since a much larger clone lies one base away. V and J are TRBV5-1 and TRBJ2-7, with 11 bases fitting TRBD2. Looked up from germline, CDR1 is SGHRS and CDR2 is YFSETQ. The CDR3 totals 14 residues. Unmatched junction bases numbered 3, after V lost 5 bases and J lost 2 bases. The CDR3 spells CASRGSGGAYEQYF. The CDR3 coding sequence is TGCGCCAGCAGAGGTAGCGGGGGGGCCTACGAGCAGTACTTC.

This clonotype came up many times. The CDR3 DNA is TGTGCCAGCAGTTGGGCAGGGGGAGATACGCAGTATTTT. Residues: CASSWAGGDTQYF. This chain joins TRBV6-2 or TRBV6-3 and TRBJ2-3, with 7 bases that match TRBD1. J gave up 5 bases and V 4 bases, and 3 bases lay outside the gene matches. The CDR3 has 13 amino acids. Per the germline V gene, CDR1 is MNHEY and CDR2 is SVGEGT.

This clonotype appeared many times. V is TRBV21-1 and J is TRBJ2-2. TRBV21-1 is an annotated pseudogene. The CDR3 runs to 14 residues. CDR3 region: CASSKRYSTGELFF. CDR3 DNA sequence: TGTGCCAGCAGCAAACGCTATAGCACCGGGGAGCTGTTTTTT.

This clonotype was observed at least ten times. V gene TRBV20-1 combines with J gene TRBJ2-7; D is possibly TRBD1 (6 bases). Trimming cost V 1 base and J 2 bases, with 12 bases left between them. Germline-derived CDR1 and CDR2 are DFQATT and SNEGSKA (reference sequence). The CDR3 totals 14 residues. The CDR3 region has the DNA TGCAGTGCTAGAGTACAGGGTAGGACCTACGAGCAGTACTTC. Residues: CSARVQGRTYEQYF.

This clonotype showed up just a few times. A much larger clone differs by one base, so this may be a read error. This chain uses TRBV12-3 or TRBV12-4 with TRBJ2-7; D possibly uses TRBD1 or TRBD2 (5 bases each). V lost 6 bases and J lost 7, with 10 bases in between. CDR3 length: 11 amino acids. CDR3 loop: CASRGPLEQYF. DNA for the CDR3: TGTGCCAGCAGGGGACCGTTAGAGCAGTACTTC.

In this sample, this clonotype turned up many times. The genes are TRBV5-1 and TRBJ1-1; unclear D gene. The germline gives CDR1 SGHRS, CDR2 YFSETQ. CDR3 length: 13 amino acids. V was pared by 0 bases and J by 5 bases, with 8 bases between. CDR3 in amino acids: CASSLGRETEAFF. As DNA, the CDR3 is TGCGCCAGCAGCTTGGGAAGGGAGACTGAAGCTTTCTTT.

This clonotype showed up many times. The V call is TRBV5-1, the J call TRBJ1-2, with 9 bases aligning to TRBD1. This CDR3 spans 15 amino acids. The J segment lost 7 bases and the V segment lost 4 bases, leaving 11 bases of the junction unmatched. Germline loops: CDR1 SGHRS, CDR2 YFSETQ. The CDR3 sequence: CASSAPGQGAGGYTF. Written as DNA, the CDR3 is TGCGCCAGCAGCGCACCGGGACAGGGAGCCGGTGGCTACACCTTC.

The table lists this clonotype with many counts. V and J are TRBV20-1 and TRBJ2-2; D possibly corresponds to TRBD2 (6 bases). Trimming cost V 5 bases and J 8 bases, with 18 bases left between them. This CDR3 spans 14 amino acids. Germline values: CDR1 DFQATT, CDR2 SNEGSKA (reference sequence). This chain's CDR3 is CSARGGAEIGELFF. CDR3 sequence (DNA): TGCAGTGCTCGGGGCGGGGCTGAGATTGGGGAGCTGTTTTTT.

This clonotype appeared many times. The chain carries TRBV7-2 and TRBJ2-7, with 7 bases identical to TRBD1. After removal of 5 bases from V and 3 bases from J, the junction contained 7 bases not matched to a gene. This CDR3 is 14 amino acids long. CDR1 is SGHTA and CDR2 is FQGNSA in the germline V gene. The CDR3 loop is CASSPPGQLYEQYF. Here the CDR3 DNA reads TGTGCCAGCAGCCCACCGGGACAGCTCTACGAGCAGTACTTC.

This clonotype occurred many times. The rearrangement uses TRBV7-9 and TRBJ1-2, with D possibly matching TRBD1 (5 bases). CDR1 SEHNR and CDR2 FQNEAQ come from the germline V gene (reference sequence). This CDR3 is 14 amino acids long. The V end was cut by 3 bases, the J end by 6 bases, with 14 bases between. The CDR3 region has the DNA TGTGCCAGCAGCTTGAGGGGCGGGGCAGATGGCTACACCTTC. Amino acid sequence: CASSLRGGADGYTF.

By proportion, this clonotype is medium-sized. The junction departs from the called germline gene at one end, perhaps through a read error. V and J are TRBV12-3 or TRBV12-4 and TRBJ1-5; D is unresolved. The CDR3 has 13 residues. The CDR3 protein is CASSLAENQPQHF. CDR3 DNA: TGCGCCAGCAGCTTGGCGGAGAATCAGCCCCAGCATTTT.

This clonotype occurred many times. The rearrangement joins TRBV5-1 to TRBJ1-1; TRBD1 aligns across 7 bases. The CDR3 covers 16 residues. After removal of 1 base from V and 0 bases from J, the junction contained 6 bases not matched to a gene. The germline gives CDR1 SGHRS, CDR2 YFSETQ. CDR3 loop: CASSLSPTGLNTEAFF. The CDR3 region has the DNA TGCGCCAGCAGCTTGAGCCCGACAGGGTTGAACACTGAAGCTTTCTTT.

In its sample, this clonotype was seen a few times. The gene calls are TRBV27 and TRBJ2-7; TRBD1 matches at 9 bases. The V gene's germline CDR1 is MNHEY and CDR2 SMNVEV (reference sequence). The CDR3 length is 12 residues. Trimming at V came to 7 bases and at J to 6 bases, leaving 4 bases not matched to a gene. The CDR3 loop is CASTNRGLEQYF. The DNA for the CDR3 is TGTGCCAGCACAAACAGGGGGCTCGAGCAGTACTTC.

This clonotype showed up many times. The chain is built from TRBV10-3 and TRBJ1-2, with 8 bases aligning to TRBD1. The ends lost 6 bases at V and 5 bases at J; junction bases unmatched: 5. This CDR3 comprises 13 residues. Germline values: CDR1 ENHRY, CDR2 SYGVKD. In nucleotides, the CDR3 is TGTGCCATCAGACCGGGACAGGCTTATGGCTACACCTTC. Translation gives CAIRPGQAYGYTF.

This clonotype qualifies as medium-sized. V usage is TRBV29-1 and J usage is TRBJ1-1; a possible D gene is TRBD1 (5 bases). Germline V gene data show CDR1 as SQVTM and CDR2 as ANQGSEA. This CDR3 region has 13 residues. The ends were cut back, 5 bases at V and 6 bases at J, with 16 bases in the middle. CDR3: CSVKFQGLAEAFF. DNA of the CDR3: TGCAGCGTTAAGTTTCAGGGTCTGGCTGAAGCTTTCTTT.

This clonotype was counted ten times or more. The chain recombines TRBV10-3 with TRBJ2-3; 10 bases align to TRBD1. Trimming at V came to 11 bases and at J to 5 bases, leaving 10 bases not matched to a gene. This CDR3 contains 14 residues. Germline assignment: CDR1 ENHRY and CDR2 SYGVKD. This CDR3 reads CALARTGGEDTQYF. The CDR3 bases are TGTGCCCTCGCGAGGACAGGGGGGGAAGATACGCAGTATTTT.

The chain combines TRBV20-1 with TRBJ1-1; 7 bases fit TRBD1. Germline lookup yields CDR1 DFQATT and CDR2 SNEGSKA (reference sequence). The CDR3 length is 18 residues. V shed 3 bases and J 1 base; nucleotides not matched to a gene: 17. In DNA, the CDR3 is TGCAGTGCTAGTCTCGGGTCGGGCAGGGGGGCCTCGAACACTGAAGCTTTCTTT. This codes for CSASLGSGRGASNTEAFF.